Below, one T cell receptor (beta chain) is given with its context. This record belongs to a study of blood T cell repertoires in COVID-19. Those enrolled in Seattle joined during active infection and were followed longitudinally afterward. V shed 5 bases and J 0 bases; nucleotides not matched to a gene: 11. CDR3 length equals 17 residues. Germline V gene sequence: CDR1 MDHEN, CDR2 SYDVKM. TCRdb's copy holds only in-frame clones and misses some; the assay was immunoSEQ multiplex PCR. This repertoire shows about 170,000 clones, 92% found once; its top ten account for 4.8%. This TCR came from a man aged 30 to 39 with COVID-19, enrolled during active disease. The specimen was peripheral blood. This chain joins TRBV28 and TRBJ1-2, with 8 nucleotides matching TRBD1. The CDR3: CASSTRQGTGSNYGYTF. The CDR3 DNA sequence: TGTGCCAGCAGTACCCGACAGGGGACGGGATCTAACTATGGCTACACCTTC.